One sample yielded the 14 T cell receptor beta chains listed below, sequenced in a study of blood T cell repertoires in COVID-19. The repertoire was sequenced with immunoSEQ multiplex PCR; TCRdb's copy has only in-frame clones and lacks some. The repertoire holds 55,000 to 70,000 clones, with 80% to 90% as singletons. The source material was peripheral blood. These receptors all come from an elderly man with acute or convalescent COVID-19.

The rearrangement links TRBV7-2 to TRBJ2-1; 9 bases fit TRBD2. V dropped 5 bases and J dropped 6; count of bases not matched to a gene: 5. The CDR3 runs 14 residues. The V gene's germline CDR1 is SGHTA and CDR2 FQGNSA. The CDR3 sequence: CASSPSGIRNEQFF. CDR3 DNA: TGTGCCAGCAGCCCTAGCGGGATACGCAATGAGCAGTTCTTC.

This clone turned up a few times. This chain connects TRBV5-1 to TRBJ2-7, with 12 bases aligning to TRBD1. V trimming: 5 bases; J trimming: 7 bases; junction bases outside the gene matches: 7. Germline V gives CDR1 SGHRS, CDR2 YFSETQ. The CDR3 is made up of 14 amino acids. As DNA, the CDR3 is TGCGCCAGCAGTACGGGACAGGGGGCGCGGGAGCAGTACTTC. Translating it yields CASSTGQGAREQYF.

This chain connects TRBV6-5 to TRBJ2-7; 8 nucleotides align to TRBD2. Germline values: CDR1 MNHEY, CDR2 SVGAGI. The CDR3 loop spans 15 amino acids. V dropped 6 bases and J dropped 0; count of bases not matched to a gene: 7. Here the CDR3 reads CASSLSGAISYEQYF. The CDR3 nucleotides read TGTGCCAGCAGCCTTAGCGGGGCCATCTCCTACGAGCAGTACTTC.

On this clone: Germline and junction disagree at one end, which may indicate a read error. The gene calls are TRBV6-1 and TRBJ2-1; TRBD2 agrees at 12 bases. Germline assignment: CDR1 MNHNS and CDR2 SASEGT. CDR3 length equals 16 residues. CDR3 amino acids: CASSEEGRLAGDDQFF. The CDR3 region has the DNA TGTGCCAGCAGTGAAGAAGGTCGACTAGCGGGGGATGATCAGTTCTTC.

V and J are TRBV7-2 and TRBJ1-5; 12 bases are a match to TRBD1. CDR3 length: 15 amino acids. Germline V gene sequence: CDR1 SGHTA, CDR2 FQGNSA. V lost 5 bases, J lost 6 bases, and 5 bases stayed unmatched. CDR3 sequence (DNA): TGTGCCAGCAGCCCTACGGGACAGGGGGCTCAGCCCCAGCATTTT. Its translation: CASSPTGQGAQPQHF.

This clone was detected only a few times. J is TRBJ1-6 and V is TRBV5-1, with 8 bases aligning to TRBD1. The CDR3 consists of 14 residues. The V gene end was trimmed by 3 bases and the J gene end by 5 bases; junction bases not matched to a gene: 1. Germline CDR1 is SGHRS and CDR2 is YFSETQ. The CDR3: CASSSTGDNSPLHF. For the CDR3, the DNA is TGCGCCAGCAGCTCGACAGGGGATAATTCACCCCTCCACTTT. The variable domain in full, with the rest retrieved from reference TRBV5-1 and TRBJ1-6, is KAGVTQTPRYLIKTRGQQVTLSCSPISGHRSVSWYQQTPGQGLQFLFEYFSETQRNKGNFPGRFSGRQFSNSRSEMNVSTLELGDSALYLCASSSTGDNSPLHFGNGTRLTVT.

This clone was seen more than once but under ten times. The chain links TRBV9 to TRBJ2-5, with D unclear. Deletions cut 1 base from V and 2 bases from J, with 6 bases between. Germline V gene sequence: CDR1 SGDLS, CDR2 YYNGEE. This CDR3 is built from 13 residues. The CDR3 DNA reads as TGTGCCAGCAGCGTAACGACACAAGAGACCCAGTACTTC. Its translation is CASSVTTQETQYF.

The chain carries TRBV6-5 and TRBJ2-7, with TRBD1 matching over 10 bases. Germline V CDR1 and CDR2: MNHEY, SVGAGI. V gave up 7 bases and J gave up 2 bases; unmatched junction bases: 5. The length of the CDR3 is 14 residues. DNA of the CDR3: TGTGCCAGCACGGGACAGGGGCGAACCTACGAGCAGTACTTC. This translates into CASTGQGRTYEQYF.

This sequence joins TRBV11-3 and TRBJ2-6, with TRBD1 matching over 10 bases. Per the germline V gene, CDR1 is SGHNT and CDR2 is YENEEA. The CDR3 extends over 17 amino acids. V shed 5 bases and J 0 bases; nucleotides not matched to a gene: 4. CDR3 amino acids: CASSEGQGSSGANVLTF. In DNA form, the CDR3 reads TGTGCCAGCAGCGAGGGACAGGGGAGCTCTGGGGCCAACGTCCTGACTTTC.

V usage is TRBV6-2 or TRBV6-3 and J usage is TRBJ1-6; a weak D match, TRBD1 (6 bases). V dropped 6 bases and J dropped 6 bases, with 9 bases sitting between them. Germline CDR1 and CDR2: MNHEY and SVGEGT. CDR3 size: 13 residues. The CDR3 loop reads CASSLQGNSPLHF. The CDR3 DNA follows: TGTGCCAGCAGCCTACAGGGTAATTCACCCCTCCACTTT.

The CDR3 nucleotides are TGTGCCACCAGCAGAGGTAGTTCCCCTGGCAATGAGCAGTTCTTC. Its translation: CATSRGSSPGNEQFF. The chain is built from TRBV15 and TRBJ2-1; D call uncertain. CDR3 length equals 15 residues. From germline, CDR1 is LNHNV and CDR2 YYDKDF (reference sequence). V was cut by 1 base and J by 6 bases, with 13 bases left in between.

This clone was counted a few times. This chain links TRBV7-3 with TRBJ2-1; 8 nucleotides agree with TRBD1. The CDR3 is made up of 11 amino acids. V lost 11 bases to trimming and J lost 4 bases; unmatched junction nucleotides: 1. The germline V gene has CDR1 SGHTA and CDR2 FQGTGA. This CDR3 reads CAGQGYNEQFF. CDR3 bases: TGTGCCGGACAGGGTTACAATGAGCAGTTCTTC. The variable domain in full, completed from reference TRBV7-3 and TRBJ2-1, reads GAGVSQTPSNKVTEKGKYVELRCDPISGHTALYWYRQSLGQGPEFLIYFQGTGAADDSGLPNDRFFAVRPEGSVSTLKIQRTERGDSAVYLCAGQGYNEQFFGPGTRLTVL.

This sequence joins TRBV3-1 (or the pseudogene TRBV3-2) and TRBJ1-1; D remains unclear. Germline lookup yields CDR1 LGHDT and CDR2 YNNKEL (reference sequence). V was shortened by 3 bases and J by 3 bases, with 5 bases between the two germline ends. There are 12 residues in the CDR3. This CDR3 reads CASSHEYTEAFF. The CDR3 bases are TGTGCCAGCAGCCACGAGTACACTGAAGCTTTCTTT.

DNA for the CDR3: TGCACCGTGCGAGGGGGTGGCTATGGCTACACCTTC. Translated, it gives CTVRGGGYGYTF. This chain joins TRBV29-1 and TRBJ1-2; a weak D match, TRBD1 (6 bases). This CDR3 has 12 amino acids. Germline V gene data show CDR1 as SQVTM and CDR2 as ANQGSEA.